The 5 T cell receptor beta chains below come from one sample, sequenced in a study of blood T cells in healthy people across ages. Using a J-beta primer mix together with a sample-barcoded 5' primer, a second PCR was run for roughly 6 to 11 cycles. TCRdb recomputed calls from the 5' RACE reads with MiXCR, one row per CDR3 protein. Of about 730,000 distinct CDR3 sequences listed, around 40% are singletons. The source material was blood. The source is a woman aged 55-69 years in good health.

This clonotype was observed a single time. The rearrangement links TRBV6-6 to TRBJ2-7; 8 bases agree with TRBD1. With 6 bases clipped from V and 5 bases from J, the junction kept 9 bases outside the gene matches. This CDR3 is built from 14 residues. Germline V gene lookup returns CDR1 MNHNY and CDR2 SVGAGI (reference sequence). The CDR3 DNA reads TGTGCCAGCAGCCTACAGGGGGGAATGAACGAGCAGTACTTC. Protein sequence: CASSLQGGMNEQYF.

This clonotype was observed a few times. V usage is TRBV2 and J usage is TRBJ2-1; D might be TRBD2 (6 bases). Trimming left V 4 bases short and J 5 bases short, with 12 bases between. CDR3 length: 14 residues. CDR1 is SNHLY and CDR2 is FYNNEI in the germline V gene. The CDR3 DNA is TGTGCCAGCAGTGGGGGGAGGACAAACAATGAGCAGTTCTTC. The encoded protein is CASSGGRTNNEQFF.

The chain joins TRBV9 to TRBJ2-7; D possibly corresponds to TRBD2 (6 bases). There are 14 residues in the CDR3. The ends were cut back, 0 bases at V and 2 bases at J, with 9 bases in the middle. Per germline, CDR1 SGDLS and CDR2 YYNGEE. CDR3 in DNA: TGTGCCAGCAGCGTAGCCACGGGGGCCTACGAGCAGTACTTC. Protein product: CASSVATGAYEQYF.

CDR3 amino acids: CASSFSGMGSDTQYF. CDR3 coding DNA: TGTGCCAGCAGCTTCAGCGGGATGGGATCAGATACGCAGTATTTT. The chain links TRBV7-2 to TRBJ2-3; 7 bases agree with TRBD2. The germline V gene encodes CDR1 SGHTA and CDR2 FQGNSA. V lost 3 bases, J lost 4 bases, and 7 bases stayed unmatched. The CDR3 consists of 15 residues.

This clonotype has more than one count but fewer than ten. CDR3 sequence reads: CASSWTGSSPLHF. In nucleotides, the CDR3 is TGTGCCAGCAGCTGGACAGGGAGTTCACCCCTCCACTTT. V is TRBV5-6 and J is TRBJ1-6; 8 nucleotides agree with TRBD1. The CDR3 contains 13 residues. J was trimmed by 9 bases and V by 3 bases; bases with no gene match: 2. Germline CDR1 and CDR2: SGHDT and YYEEEE.